This T cell receptor (beta chain) was documented in a study of blood T cell repertoires in COVID-19 (dated by TCRdb to 2020 to 2021). As for the study more broadly: Collaborator samples came from the United States, Italy and Spain and covered acute and convalescent phases of COVID-19. The prospective study material was composed of cDNA or gDNA derived from T cells, B-cell-depleted T cells, or PBMCs. The dataset comprised deeply sampled blood TCRbeta repertoires from subjects exposed to, actively infected with, or recovered from COVID-19. A freely available public database, intended as a resource for researchers studying the immune response to SARS-CoV-2, is where the repertoires were released. The samples were drawn from the first 160 participants of the ongoing ImmuneRACE study and from some 1,300 subjects provided by 6 global collaborators. The sample metadata nearly always contained a de-identified subject ID, COVID-19 status, age in years and sex. Where available, HLA class I and class II types were obtained from metadata supplied by the sample provider rather than from assay-based typing. The full study reports these points: How much clinical and demographic metadata was included differed by source and by participant, and the metadata was provided uncurated.

At one collaborating source in Seattle, patients were enrolled during active infection and were followed longitudinally through the course of disease. The collaborating institutions used their own protocols to collect whole blood in K2EDTA tubes. For TCRbeta analysis, collaborators shipped samples as frozen whole blood, isolated PBMCs, or DNA extracted from either of those sample types. On this clone itself: The specificity of this receptor is unknown. The junction departs from germline at one end; a sequencing error may be responsible.

From a lookup of the germline V gene (reference sequence), CDR1 and CDR2 are SSHAT and FNYEAQ. Inclusive of the bounding cysteine and phenylalanine, the CDR3 is 16 residues long. Only CDR3 DNA remains: 48 bases, in frame from the first base. The immunoSEQ Assay, a bias-controlled multiplex PCR, was used to amplify TCRbeta CDR3 regions from genomic DNA. In the authors' own workflow: Nucleated cell counts per sample were estimated from amplification of reference gene primers within the assay. To quantify the absolute abundance of each unique TCRbeta CDR3 rearrangement, sequence reads were collapsed and filtered. For each sample, productive Simpson clonality was calculated as the square root of Simpson's diversity index across productive rearrangements. TCRdb stores this immuneACCESS table with in-frame sequences only. Part of the clones is absent; in the studies checked, under half of the shortfall reflects unresolved V genes, and no reason is known for the rest. V and J calls and clone size follow that table, whereas D and trimming were derived from the DNA. The sample includes around 340,000 clones, with 89% observed a single time. The top ten constitute under 5% of the sample.

The sequence was obtained from a woman in her sixties or seventies with COVID-19, enrolled during active disease. The chain couples TRBV7-7 to TRBJ2-1; TRBD2 agrees with 10 junctional bases. The sequencing sample was made of peripheral blood. The CDR3 loop reads CASSLAPLLAGAEQFF. The nucleotide sequence is given as TGTGCTAGCAGCTTAGCGCCCCTCCTAGCGGGGGCCGAGCAGTTCTTC. The full variable domain, completed from the reference TRBV7-7 and TRBJ2-1 proteins outside the CDR3, reads GAGVSQSPRYKVTKRGQDVTLRCDPISSHATLYWYQQALGQGPEFLTYFNYEAQPDKSGLPSDRFSAERPEGSISTLTIQRTEQRDSAMYRCASSLAPLLAGAEQFFGPGTRLTVL.